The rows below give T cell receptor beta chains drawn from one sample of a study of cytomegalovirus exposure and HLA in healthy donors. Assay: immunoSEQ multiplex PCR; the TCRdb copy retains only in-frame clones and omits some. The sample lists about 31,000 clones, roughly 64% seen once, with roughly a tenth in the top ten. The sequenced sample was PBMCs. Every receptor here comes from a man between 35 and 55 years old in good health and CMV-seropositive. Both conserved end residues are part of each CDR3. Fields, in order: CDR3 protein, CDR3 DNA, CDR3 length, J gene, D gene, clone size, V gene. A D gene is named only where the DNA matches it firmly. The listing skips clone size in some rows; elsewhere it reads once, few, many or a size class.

cdr3_aa: CASSWDGTLSSYEQYF
cdr3_nt: TGTGCCAGCAGCTGGGACGGGACACTGAGCTCCTACGAGCAGTACTTC
cdr3_length: 16
j_call: TRBJ2-7
d_call: .
clone_size: .
v_call: TRBV5-8

cdr3_aa: CASSVAGGYGYTF
cdr3_nt: TGTGCCAGCAGCGTAGCAGGGGGCTATGGCTACACCTTC
cdr3_length: 13
j_call: TRBJ1-2
d_call: TRBD1
clone_size: few
v_call: TRBV9

cdr3_aa: CASTETGVGNTIYF
cdr3_nt: TGTGCCAGCACCGAGACAGGGGTGGGAAACACCATATATTTT
cdr3_length: 14
j_call: TRBJ1-3
d_call: TRBD1
clone_size: .
v_call: TRBV6-5

cdr3_aa: CASIPRVAFSGNTIYF
cdr3_nt: TGTGCCAGTATCCCTCGGGTAGCCTTCTCTGGAAACACCATATATTTT
cdr3_length: 16
j_call: TRBJ1-3
d_call: .
clone_size: .
v_call: TRBV19

cdr3_aa: CASTHPGSGANVLTF
cdr3_nt: TGTGCCAGCACCCACCCGGGCTCTGGGGCCAACGTCCTGACTTTC
cdr3_length: 15
j_call: TRBJ2-6
d_call: .
clone_size: .
v_call: TRBV5-5

cdr3_aa: CASIPGQGGQPQHF
cdr3_nt: TGTGCCAGCATCCCCGGACAGGGAGGGCAGCCCCAGCATTTT
cdr3_length: 14
j_call: TRBJ1-5
d_call: TRBD1
clone_size: .
v_call: TRBV6-6

cdr3_aa: CASSDTPLDEKLFF
cdr3_nt: TGTGCCAGCAGCGACACTCCCCTGGATGAAAAACTGTTTTTT
cdr3_length: 14
j_call: TRBJ1-4
d_call: .
clone_size: .
v_call: TRBV7-9

cdr3_aa: CASEQGRSNTGELFF
cdr3_nt: TGCGCCAGCGAACAGGGAAGATCGAACACCGGGGAGCTGTTTTTT
cdr3_length: 15
j_call: TRBJ2-2
d_call: .
clone_size: .
v_call: TRBV5-1

cdr3_aa: CASNREAKVNEQFF
cdr3_nt: TGTGCCAGTAACCGGGAAGCTAAAGTCAATGAGCAGTTCTTC
cdr3_length: 14
j_call: TRBJ2-1
d_call: .
clone_size: .
v_call: TRBV19

cdr3_aa: CASSPLGGDTEAFF
cdr3_nt: TGTGCCAGTAGTCCCCTGGGGGGGGACACTGAAGCTTTCTTT
cdr3_length: 14
j_call: TRBJ1-1
d_call: .
clone_size: .
v_call: TRBV19

cdr3_aa: CASSLRVEAEQFF
cdr3_nt: TGCGCCAGCAGCTTGAGAGTCGAGGCAGAACAGTTCTTC
cdr3_length: 13
j_call: TRBJ2-1
d_call: .
clone_size: .
v_call: TRBV5-1

cdr3_aa: CASSSHRGGNTEAFF
cdr3_nt: TGTGCCAGCAGCTCCCACAGGGGCGGGAACACTGAAGCTTTCTTT
cdr3_length: 15
j_call: TRBJ1-1
d_call: TRBD1
clone_size: .
v_call: TRBV7-9

cdr3_aa: CASSSGTTSTDTQYF
cdr3_nt: TGTGCCAGCAGCTCCGGGACAACCAGCACAGATACGCAGTATTTT
cdr3_length: 15
j_call: TRBJ2-3
d_call: .
clone_size: few
v_call: TRBV6-4

cdr3_aa: CASSVSQGQETQYF
cdr3_nt: TGTGCCAGCAGCGTAAGCCAGGGCCAAGAGACCCAGTACTTC
cdr3_length: 14
j_call: TRBJ2-5
d_call: .
clone_size: .
v_call: TRBV9

cdr3_aa: CASRQGPGQPQHF
cdr3_nt: TGTGCCAGCAGACAGGGCCCCGGACAGCCCCAGCATTTT
cdr3_length: 13
j_call: TRBJ1-5
d_call: .
clone_size: .
v_call: TRBV7-9

cdr3_aa: CSVTTSGSYEQYF
cdr3_nt: TGCAGCGTAACGACTAGCGGGTCCTACGAGCAGTACTTC
cdr3_length: 13
j_call: TRBJ2-7
d_call: TRBD2
clone_size: few
v_call: TRBV29-1

cdr3_aa: CASSSGQGHGYTF
cdr3_nt: TGTGCCAGCAGCTCCGGACAGGGCCATGGCTACACCTTC
cdr3_length: 13
j_call: TRBJ1-2
d_call: TRBD1
clone_size: .
v_call: TRBV7-3

cdr3_aa: CASSQERGLGYTF
cdr3_nt: TGTGCCAGCAGCCAAGAAAGGGGGCTTGGCTACACCTTC
cdr3_length: 13
j_call: TRBJ1-2
d_call: TRBD1
clone_size: few
v_call: TRBV14

cdr3_aa: CASSLGLAAETQYF
cdr3_nt: TGTGCCAGCAGCTTGGGACTAGCAGCAGAGACCCAGTACTTC
cdr3_length: 14
j_call: TRBJ2-5
d_call: TRBD2
clone_size: .
v_call: TRBV5-4

cdr3_aa: CAISERQQRLNNEQFF
cdr3_nt: TGTGCCATCAGTGAAAGGCAACAGCGGCTCAACAATGAGCAGTTCTTC
cdr3_length: 16
j_call: TRBJ2-1
d_call: .
clone_size: .
v_call: TRBV10-3

cdr3_aa: CASSLVPGPYGYTF
cdr3_nt: TGTGCCAGCAGCTTAGTGCCAGGCCCCTATGGCTACACCTTC
cdr3_length: 14
j_call: TRBJ1-2
d_call: .
clone_size: few
v_call: TRBV7-2

cdr3_aa: CASSEGAGSSYEQYF
cdr3_nt: TGTGCCAGCAGTGAAGGGGCAGGGTCCTCCTACGAGCAGTACTTC
cdr3_length: 15
j_call: TRBJ2-7
d_call: .
clone_size: .
v_call: TRBV25-1

cdr3_aa: CASSPTLAGYEQYF
cdr3_nt: TGTGCCAGCAGTCCAACATTGGCTGGTTACGAGCAGTACTTC
cdr3_length: 14
j_call: TRBJ2-7
d_call: .
clone_size: .
v_call: TRBV28

cdr3_aa: CASSLDRDGYGYTF
cdr3_nt: TGTGCCAGCAGTTTGGACAGGGATGGCTATGGCTACACCTTC
cdr3_length: 14
j_call: TRBJ1-2
d_call: TRBD1
clone_size: once
v_call: TRBV7-9

cdr3_aa: CATSTDRASGYTF
cdr3_nt: TGTGCCACCAGCACTGACAGGGCGTCAGGCTACACCTTC
cdr3_length: 13
j_call: TRBJ1-2
d_call: TRBD1
clone_size: .
v_call: TRBV15

cdr3_aa: CASSYPGQGGWDTEAFF
cdr3_nt: TGTGCCAGCAGCTACCCTGGACAGGGGGGGTGGGACACTGAAGCTTTCTTT
cdr3_length: 17
j_call: TRBJ1-1
d_call: TRBD1
clone_size: few
v_call: TRBV7-8

cdr3_aa: CASSYRRDISYEQYF
cdr3_nt: TGTGCCAGCAGTTATCGCCGGGACATCTCCTACGAGCAGTACTTC
cdr3_length: 15
j_call: TRBJ2-7
d_call: .
clone_size: .
v_call: TRBV6-5

cdr3_aa: CASSSTGGGYEQYF
cdr3_nt: TGTGCCAGCAGCTCGACTGGGGGGGGCTACGAGCAGTACTTC
cdr3_length: 14
j_call: TRBJ2-7
d_call: TRBD2
clone_size: .
v_call: TRBV7-2

cdr3_aa: CAIGEGGEYEQYF
cdr3_nt: TGTGCCATCGGGGAAGGGGGGGAATACGAGCAGTACTTC
cdr3_length: 13
j_call: TRBJ2-7
d_call: .
clone_size: .
v_call: TRBV28

cdr3_aa: CASSPWTSGGSLTAEQYF
cdr3_nt: TGTGCCAGCAGCCCCTGGACTAGCGGGGGGAGCCTGACGGCCGAGCAGTACTTC
cdr3_length: 18
j_call: TRBJ2-7
d_call: TRBD2
clone_size: .
v_call: TRBV5-5

cdr3_aa: CASSLAGTPNGNTIYF
cdr3_nt: TGCGCCAGCAGCTTGGCCGGGACACCCAATGGAAACACCATATATTTT
cdr3_length: 16
j_call: TRBJ1-3
d_call: .
clone_size: .
v_call: TRBV5-1

cdr3_aa: CASSQSGAYNEQFF
cdr3_nt: TGTGCCAGCTCACAGAGCGGGGCTTACAATGAGCAGTTCTTC
cdr3_length: 14
j_call: TRBJ2-1
d_call: TRBD2
clone_size: .
v_call: TRBV18

cdr3_aa: CASSSTASGNQPQHF
cdr3_nt: TGTGCCAGCAGCTCAACAGCATCCGGCAATCAGCCCCAGCATTTT
cdr3_length: 15
j_call: TRBJ1-5
d_call: .
clone_size: .
v_call: TRBV7-9

cdr3_aa: CASGNRGETQYF
cdr3_nt: TGTGCCAGCGGAAACCGGGGGGAGACCCAGTACTTC
cdr3_length: 12
j_call: TRBJ2-5
d_call: .
clone_size: few
v_call: TRBV7-9

cdr3_aa: CASSARMNTEAFF
cdr3_nt: TGTGCCAGCAGCGCCCGTATGAACACTGAAGCTTTCTTT
cdr3_length: 13
j_call: TRBJ1-1
d_call: .
clone_size: .
v_call: TRBV9

cdr3_aa: CASSDGTGGADTQYF
cdr3_nt: TGTGCCAGCAGTGACGGGACAGGGGGCGCAGATACGCAGTATTTT
cdr3_length: 15
j_call: TRBJ2-3
d_call: TRBD1
clone_size: few
v_call: TRBV6-4

cdr3_aa: CASSSLRDRGHEQYF
cdr3_nt: TGTGCCAGCAGTTCCCTCCGCGACAGGGGCCACGAGCAGTACTTC
cdr3_length: 15
j_call: TRBJ2-7
d_call: TRBD1
clone_size: .
v_call: TRBV6-6

cdr3_aa: CASSVQEGSYGYTF
cdr3_nt: TGTGCCAGCAGCGTACAGGAGGGCTCCTATGGCTACACCTTC
cdr3_length: 14
j_call: TRBJ1-2
d_call: .
clone_size: .
v_call: TRBV9

cdr3_aa: CSVESGVKTGAVYEQYF
cdr3_nt: TGCAGCGTTGAATCGGGGGTTAAGACAGGGGCCGTTTACGAGCAGTACTTC
cdr3_length: 17
j_call: TRBJ2-7
d_call: TRBD1
clone_size: .
v_call: TRBV29-1

cdr3_aa: CASSQSMGQGPPLHF
cdr3_nt: TGTGCCAGCAGCCAATCGATGGGACAGGGGCCACCCCTCCACTTT
cdr3_length: 15
j_call: TRBJ1-6
d_call: TRBD1
clone_size: .
v_call: TRBV16

cdr3_aa: CAWSAARDTQYF
cdr3_nt: TGTGCCTGGAGTGCTGCTAGAGATACGCAGTATTTT
cdr3_length: 12
j_call: TRBJ2-3
d_call: .
clone_size: .
v_call: TRBV30

cdr3_aa: CASSRDRDEQYF
cdr3_nt: TGTGCCAGTAGTAGGGACAGGGATGAGCAGTACTTC
cdr3_length: 12
j_call: TRBJ2-7
d_call: TRBD1
clone_size: .
v_call: TRBV19

cdr3_aa: CASSLRTGRVAFF
cdr3_nt: TGTGCCAGCAGCTTGAGGACAGGGAGAGTGGCTTTCTTT
cdr3_length: 13
j_call: TRBJ1-1
d_call: TRBD1
clone_size: .
v_call: TRBV5-4

cdr3_aa: CASSLDPDSGQFF
cdr3_nt: TGTGCCAGCAGCTTGGATCCGGACAGCGGGCAGTTCTTC
cdr3_length: 13
j_call: TRBJ2-1
d_call: .
clone_size: .
v_call: TRBV5-5

cdr3_aa: CASSHRNTEAFF
cdr3_nt: TGTGCCAGCAGCCACAGGAACACTGAAGCTTTCTTT
cdr3_length: 12
j_call: TRBJ1-1
d_call: .
clone_size: .
v_call: TRBV7-9

cdr3_aa: CATSREAAGELFF
cdr3_nt: TGTGCCACCAGCAGAGAAGCGGCGGGGGAGCTGTTTTTT
cdr3_length: 13
j_call: TRBJ2-2
d_call: .
clone_size: .
v_call: TRBV15